The clone carrying this T cell receptor (beta chain) was counted ten times or more. Its antigen is unidentified. These data are taken from a study of post-analysis software for immune sequencing data. cDNA libraries of TCR beta carried unique molecular identifiers. TCRdb independently ran MiXCR on the PCR reads; one entry per CDR3 protein. The sample lists around 150,000 distinct CDR3 sequences, roughly 40% occurring once. Study results and limitations: Controls showed significantly higher normalized Chao1 diversity than did multiple sclerosis patients. Those samples that were prepared in the same batch co-clustered strongly by F measure. When patients were compared with controls, 4 or 5 TRBV segments were more frequent, TRBV5-6, TRBV5-1 and TRBV20-1 among them.

Trimming shortened V by 3 bases and J by 3 bases, and 15 bases separated the two germline ends. Germline V lookup: CDR1 MGHDK, CDR2 SYGVNS. This CDR3 has 16 amino acids. Source: blood, taken after autologous hematopoietic stem cell transplantation. This chain joins TRBV25-1 and TRBJ2-1; D might be TRBD2 (6 bases). This sequence originates from a girl aged 10 to 17 with multiple sclerosis. The DNA for the CDR3 is TGTGCCAGCAGTGATGTATTGGGACTGGACTACAATGAGCAGTTCTTC. Its protein product is CASSDVLGLDYNEQFF.